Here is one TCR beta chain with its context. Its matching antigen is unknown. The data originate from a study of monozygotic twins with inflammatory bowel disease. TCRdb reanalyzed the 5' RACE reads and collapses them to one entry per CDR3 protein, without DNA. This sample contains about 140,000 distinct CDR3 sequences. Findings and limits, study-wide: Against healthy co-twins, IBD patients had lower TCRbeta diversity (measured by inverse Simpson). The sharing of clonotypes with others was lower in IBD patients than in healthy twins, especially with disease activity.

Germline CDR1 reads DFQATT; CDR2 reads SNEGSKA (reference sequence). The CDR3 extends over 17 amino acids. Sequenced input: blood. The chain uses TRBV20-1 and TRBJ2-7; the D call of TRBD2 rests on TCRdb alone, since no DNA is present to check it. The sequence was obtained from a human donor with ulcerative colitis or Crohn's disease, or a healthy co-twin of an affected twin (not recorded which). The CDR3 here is CSARDRGRGGVSYEQYF.